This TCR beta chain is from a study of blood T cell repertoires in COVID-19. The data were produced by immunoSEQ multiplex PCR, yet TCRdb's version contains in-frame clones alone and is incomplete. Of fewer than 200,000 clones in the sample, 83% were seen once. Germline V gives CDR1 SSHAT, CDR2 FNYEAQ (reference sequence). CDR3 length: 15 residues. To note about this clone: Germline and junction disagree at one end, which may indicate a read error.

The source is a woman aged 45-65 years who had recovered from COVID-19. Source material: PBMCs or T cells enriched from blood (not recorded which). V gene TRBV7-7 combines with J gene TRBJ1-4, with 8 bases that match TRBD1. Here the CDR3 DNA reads TGTGCTAGCAGCCCTAATCAGGGGGCGGGGGAAAAACTGTTTTTT. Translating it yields CASSPNQGAGEKLFF.